One sample yielded the 32 T cell receptor beta chains listed below, sequenced in a study of T-cell reconstitution after alpha-beta-depleted transplantation in children. Unique molecular identifiers were used to barcode this TCRbeta library. TCRdb reprocessed the PCR reads via MiXCR and lists one record per CDR3 protein. The sample carries hundreds of thousands of distinct CDR3 sequences, under 15% recorded once. The specimen was PBMCs, collected before TCRalphabeta/CD19-depleted stem cell transplant. These TCRs come from a girl aged 2-10 years with congenital amegakaryocytic thrombocytopenia, due to receive a stem cell transplant.

This clonotype was detected a few times. The chain is built from TRBV7-8 and TRBJ2-1, with 7 bases matching TRBD1. V shed 5 bases, J shed 9 bases, and the junction held 4 bases outside the gene matches. The CDR3 extends over 12 amino acids. Germline V gene data show CDR1 as SGHVS and CDR2 as FQNEAQ. DNA of the CDR3: TGTGCCAGCAGCGTGACAGGGAGTGAGCAGTTCTTC. Translation gives CASSVTGSEQFF.

This clonotype was detected ten times or more. This chain connects TRBV7-8 to TRBJ2-2; 9 positions agree with TRBD2. The V gene end was trimmed by 0 bases and the J gene end by 3 bases; junction bases not matched to a gene: 11. Looked up from germline, CDR1 is SGHVS and CDR2 is FQNEAQ. The CDR3 is made up of 19 amino acids. CDR3 bases: TGTGCCAGCAGCTTAGCCTCTGACGGGACTAGCAAGGACACCGGGGAGCTGTTTTTT. This gives the protein CASSLASDGTSKDTGELFF.

This clonotype was seen ten or more times. The chain has TRBV5-1 and TRBJ2-3; 9 bases agree with TRBD2. CDR3 length: 14 residues. Germline-derived CDR1 and CDR2 are SGHRS and YFSETQ. The trim removed 5 bases at V and 5 bases at J, leaving 6 bases unmatched. For the CDR3, the DNA is TGCGCCAGCAGTCGGGTAGCGGGAGAAGATACGCAGTATTTT. It yields the protein CASSRVAGEDTQYF.

This clonotype came up many times. V is TRBV29-1 and J is TRBJ1-1, with D possibly matching TRBD1 (5 bases). V lost 8 bases and J lost 6, with 19 bases in between. This CDR3 comprises 13 residues. The germline V gene encodes CDR1 SQVTM and CDR2 ANQGSEA. The CDR3 is CSFRTARGAEAFF. In DNA, the CDR3 is TGCAGCTTCCGGACGGCGAGGGGCGCTGAAGCTTTCTTT.

This clonotype has just a few counts. The chain has TRBV6-6 and TRBJ1-1; D is ambiguous. The V end was cut by 5 bases, the J end by 1 base, with 8 bases between. Germline CDR1 is MNHNY and CDR2 is SVGAGI (reference sequence). The CDR3 covers 13 residues. DNA of the CDR3: TGTGCCAGCAGTCCCGAGAGGAACACTGAAGCTTTCTTT. It specifies CASSPERNTEAFF.

This clonotype appeared many times. The V gene is TRBV6-8, the J gene TRBJ1-1; possibly TRBD1 for D (6 bases). The V end was cut by 6 bases, the J end by 4 bases, with 15 bases between. This CDR3 is built from 14 residues. CDR1 and CDR2 (germline): MNHGY, SAAAGT. As DNA, the CDR3 is TGTGCCAGCAGCCGACAGGTGGGGAGCACTGAAGCTTTCTTT. Encoded protein: CASSRQVGSTEAFF.

The chain carries TRBV7-6 and TRBJ2-2; a weak D match, TRBD1 (6 bases). The CDR3 sequence is 14 residues long. Germline values: CDR1 SGHVS, CDR2 FNYEAQ. V was pared by 5 bases and J by 4 bases, with 11 bases between. The CDR3 region has the DNA TGTGCCAGCAGCGAAACAGGGATCACCGGGGAGCTGTTTTTT. Translating gives CASSETGITGELFF.

This clonotype was found many times. The CDR3, as DNA: TGTGCCAGCAGTTTAGCGCGCAGGTCCGGCTATGGCTACACCTTC. Amino acid sequence: CASSLARRSGYGYTF. This chain links TRBV12-3 or TRBV12-4 with TRBJ1-2; D not resolved. CDR3 length: 15 amino acids. V gave up 0 bases and J gave up 4 bases, with 12 bases separating them.

The chain has TRBV4-1 and TRBJ2-3; D is uncertain. Germline CDR1 MGHRA, CDR2 YSYEKL. The CDR3 extends over 14 amino acids. The ends were cut back, 1 base at V and 6 bases at J, with 11 bases in the middle. CDR3 nucleotide sequence: TGCGCCAGCAGCCAAGTGCTGGGCGTTGATACGCAGTATTTT. The encoded protein is CASSQVLGVDTQYF.

The rearrangement uses TRBV28 and TRBJ1-2, with a tentative D call TRBD1 (5 bases). The CDR3 extends over 12 amino acids. Germline-derived CDR1 and CDR2 are MDHEN and SYDVKM. Trimming removed 6 bases from V and 2 bases from J, with 7 bases in between. The CDR3 spells CASRGLNYGYTF. In DNA, the CDR3 is TGTGCCAGCAGGGGACTAAACTATGGCTACACCTTC.

This clonotype was found many times. V and J are TRBV12-3 or TRBV12-4 and TRBJ2-1; the match to TRBD1 covers 7 bases. This CDR3 region has 13 residues. Trimming removed 6 bases from V and 10 bases from J; junction bases left unmatched: 9. Written as DNA, the CDR3 is TGTGCCAGCAGAATTAACAGGGGCCGGGAGCAGTTCTTC. It encodes CASRINRGREQFF.

This clonotype was seen at least ten times. This chain links TRBV4-1 with TRBJ2-1; TRBD2 matches at 8 bases. CDR1 is MGHRA, CDR2 YSYEKL, per germline. V lost 3 bases to trimming and J lost 7 bases; unmatched junction nucleotides: 8. The CDR3 consists of 15 residues. In DNA, the CDR3 is TGCGCCAGCAGCCAGATCTCAGCGGGAGCTAATGAGCAGTTCTTC. This gives the protein CASSQISAGANEQFF.

This clonotype has ten or more counts. The chain links TRBV5-1 to TRBJ2-1; 14 bases line up with TRBD2. CDR3 length: 15 residues. With V trimmed by 4 bases and J by 7 bases, 4 bases remained unmatched. Germline V gene sequence: CDR1 SGHRS, CDR2 YFSETQ. This chain's CDR3 is CASSTGTSGSNEQFF. The CDR3 DNA sequence: TGCGCCAGCAGCACCGGGACTAGCGGGAGTAATGAGCAGTTCTTC.

Ten or more counts support this clonotype. The CDR3 is CASSSLAGGSFPPSSYEQYF. CDR3 nucleotides: TGTGCCAGCAGTTCACTAGCGGGAGGGTCCTTCCCACCTTCCTCCTACGAGCAGTACTTC. The V call is TRBV12-3 or TRBV12-4, the J call TRBJ2-7, with 13 bases aligning to TRBD2. With V trimmed by 4 bases and J by 0 bases, 15 bases remained unmatched. The CDR3 has 20 residues.

This clonotype was observed many times. CDR3 sequence reads: CASSPGTNAYEQYF. The CDR3, as DNA: TGTGCCAGCAGTCCCGGGACCAATGCCTACGAGCAGTACTTC. The chain is built from TRBV12-3 or TRBV12-4 and TRBJ2-7, with D possibly called TRBD1 or TRBD2 (5 bases each). Trimming pared 5 bases from V and 2 bases from J, leaving 13 bases between. The CDR3 runs to 14 residues.

This clonotype was seen ten or more times. The V gene is TRBV5-6, the J gene TRBJ2-2; D remains unclear. CDR1 is SGHDT, CDR2 YYEEEE, per germline. V was pared by 4 bases and J by 0 bases, with 10 bases between. The CDR3 length is 15 residues. CDR3 sequence: CASSLLKANTGELFF. CDR3 sequence (DNA): TGTGCCAGCAGCCTTTTAAAAGCGAACACCGGGGAGCTGTTTTTT.

At least ten counts were recorded for this clonotype. The rearrangement uses TRBV20-1 and TRBJ2-3; no clear D. Trimming cost V 7 bases and J 0 bases, with 11 bases left between them. The CDR3 covers 13 residues. Germline CDR1 is DFQATT and CDR2 is SNEGSKA (reference sequence). In DNA, the CDR3 is TGCAGTGGGATTAGAATTAGCACAGATACGCAGTATTTT. This gives the protein CSGIRISTDTQYF.

The J gene is TRBJ2-3, the V gene TRBV27; 14 bases agree with TRBD2. Looked up from germline, CDR1 is MNHEY and CDR2 is SMNVEV (reference sequence). CDR3 length equals 18 residues. V was clipped by 1 base and J by 6 bases; unmatched bases: 9. CDR3 residues: CASSLFRGLAGGVDTQYF. The CDR3 coding sequence is TGTGCCAGCAGTTTATTTCGAGGACTAGCGGGAGGTGTGGATACGCAGTATTTT.

A single count supports this clonotype. The chain combines TRBV6-2 or TRBV6-3 with TRBJ2-1; TRBD2 aligns across 7 bases. This CDR3 has 19 residues. J lost 3 bases, V lost 2 bases, and 16 bases had no gene match. Germline CDR1 MNHEY, CDR2 SVGEGT. The CDR3, as DNA: TGTGCCAGCAGTTACGACTCTCTCGCGGGAGTCGTTTACTACAATGAGCAGTTCTTC. Amino acid sequence: CASSYDSLAGVVYYNEQFF.

Turning to this clonotype: Given a much more abundant clone one base away, this may be a read error. CDR3 sequence reads: CATSRELTGVPQPQPF. CDR3 DNA sequence: TGTGCCACCAGCAGAGAATTGACAGGGGTCCCTCAGCCCCAGCCTTTT. The rearrangement uses TRBV15 and TRBJ1-5; 8 bases agree with TRBD1. Germline V gene lookup returns CDR1 LNHNV and CDR2 YYDKDF (reference sequence). The CDR3 loop spans 16 amino acids.

This clonotype was detected ten times or more. The V and J genes are TRBV20-1 and TRBJ1-2; D is possibly TRBD1 (5 bases). Per the germline V gene, CDR1 is DFQATT and CDR2 is SNEGSKA (reference sequence). V gave up 7 bases and J gave up 8 bases, with 17 bases separating them. This CDR3 has 12 amino acids. The CDR3 sequence: CSGDLQAEGYTF. The CDR3, as DNA: TGCAGTGGGGATCTACAGGCTGAAGGCTACACCTTC.

This clonotype has a count of ten or more. The chain recombines TRBV7-2 with TRBJ2-3; TRBD2 agrees at 11 bases. CDR1 is SGHTA and CDR2 is FQGNSA in the germline V gene. The CDR3 sequence is 17 residues long. V shed 4 bases, J shed 5 bases, and the junction held 11 bases outside the gene matches. The CDR3 nucleotides are TGTGCCAGCAGCTCCTTACTAGCGGGAGCTGGTAGAGATACGCAGTATTTT. This encodes CASSSLLAGAGRDTQYF.

This clonotype appeared many times. This chain connects TRBV12-1 to TRBJ2-3. TRBV12-1 is a pseudogene. The CDR3 extends over 17 amino acids. The chain's CDR3 is CASSPRYGWRHTDTQYF. For the CDR3, the DNA is TGTGCCAGCAGCCCACGATATGGCTGGAGACACACAGATACGCAGTATTTT.

This clonotype showed up many times. The V and J genes are TRBV5-1 and TRBJ2-1; 8 bases match TRBD2. The junction had 7 bases not matched to a gene; V was cut back by 7 bases and J by 7 bases. Germline V gene lookup returns CDR1 SGHRS and CDR2 YFSETQ. This CDR3 contains 13 residues. CDR3 in DNA: TGCGCCAGCTCAAGCGGGAGAGATAATGAGCAGTTCTTC. It encodes CASSSGRDNEQFF. Filled out from reference TRBV5-1 and TRBJ2-1, the complete variable domain reads KAGVTQTPRYLIKTRGQQVTLSCSPISGHRSVSWYQQTPGQGLQFLFEYFSETQRNKGNFPGRFSGRQFSNSRSEMNVSTLELGDSALYLCASSSGRDNEQFFGPGTRLTVL.

This clonotype was seen many times. The chain employs TRBV10-3 and TRBJ2-7; 10 positions agree with TRBD1. Germline V gene sequence: CDR1 ENHRY, CDR2 SYGVKD. After removal of 3 bases from V and 0 bases from J, the junction contained 5 bases not matched to a gene. The length of the CDR3 is 16 residues. CDR3 sequence: CAISDVTGGYSYEQYF. The CDR3 bases are TGTGCCATCAGTGACGTGACAGGGGGCTACTCCTACGAGCAGTACTTC.

The chain's CDR3 is CVAEGAAGIYEQYF. The CDR3 nucleotides read TGCGTGGCGGAGGGGGCAGCCGGTATCTACGAGCAGTACTTC. This chain links TRBV20-1 with TRBJ2-7, with a tentative D call TRBD1 (7 bases). This CDR3 is built from 14 residues. Germline lookup yields CDR1 DFQATT and CDR2 SNEGSKA (reference sequence).

This CDR3 is CSARGDWHEQFF. The CDR3 DNA reads as TGCAGTGCTAGAGGGGACTGGCATGAGCAGTTCTTC. J is TRBJ2-1 and V is TRBV20-1, with D tentatively TRBD2 (6 bases). Germline CDR1 is DFQATT and CDR2 is SNEGSKA (reference sequence). This CDR3 is built from 12 residues. Trimming stripped 1 base from V and 8 bases from J, with 9 bases between.

This clonotype came up many times. This sequence joins TRBV25-1 and TRBJ2-7; the D call may be TRBD1 or TRBD2 (5 bases each). CDR3 length: 14 amino acids. V lost 3 bases and J lost 7, with 16 bases in between. Germline V gene sequence: CDR1 MGHDK, CDR2 SYGVNS. For the CDR3, the DNA is TGTGCCAGCAGTGATTCTACAGGAGGTGGGGAGCAGTACTTC. This encodes CASSDSTGGGEQYF.

The chain has TRBV7-2 and TRBJ2-7, with 7 bases aligning to TRBD2. The CDR3 has 14 residues. The germline gives CDR1 SGHTA, CDR2 FQGNSA. Trimming cost V 5 bases and J 6 bases; bases outside gene matches: 10. The CDR3 reads CASSPSGTIREQYF. CDR3 coding DNA: TGTGCCAGCAGCCCATCCGGGACTATCCGCGAGCAGTACTTC.

The chain employs TRBV6-5 and TRBJ1-5; 7 nucleotides align to TRBD1. Per the germline V gene, CDR1 is MNHEY and CDR2 is SVGAGI. V shed 4 bases, J shed 7 bases, and the junction held 4 bases outside the gene matches. CDR3 length: 13 amino acids. The DNA of the CDR3 is TGTGCCAGCAGTTCCGGACAGGAGCAGCCCCAGCATTTT. Translated: CASSSGQEQPQHF.

J is TRBJ2-1 and V is TRBV28, with 12 bases aligning to TRBD2. In germline, CDR1 is MDHEN, CDR2 SYDVKM. The CDR3 is 16 residues long. The ends lost 8 bases at V and 3 bases at J; junction bases unmatched: 8. The CDR3 nucleotides read TGTGCCAGCCTAAAACTAGCGGGAGGCCTCTACAATGAGCAGTTCTTC. It specifies CASLKLAGGLYNEQFF.

This chain joins TRBV30 and TRBJ2-3; perhaps TRBD2 as D (6 bases). CDR1 GTSNPN and CDR2 SVGIG come from the germline V gene (reference sequence). The length of the CDR3 is 14 residues. Trimming cost V 0 bases and J 2 bases, with 9 bases left between them. The CDR3 DNA sequence: TGTGCCTGGAGTGTAGCGGGCCCCACAGATACGCAGTATTTT. The encoded protein is CAWSVAGPTDTQYF.